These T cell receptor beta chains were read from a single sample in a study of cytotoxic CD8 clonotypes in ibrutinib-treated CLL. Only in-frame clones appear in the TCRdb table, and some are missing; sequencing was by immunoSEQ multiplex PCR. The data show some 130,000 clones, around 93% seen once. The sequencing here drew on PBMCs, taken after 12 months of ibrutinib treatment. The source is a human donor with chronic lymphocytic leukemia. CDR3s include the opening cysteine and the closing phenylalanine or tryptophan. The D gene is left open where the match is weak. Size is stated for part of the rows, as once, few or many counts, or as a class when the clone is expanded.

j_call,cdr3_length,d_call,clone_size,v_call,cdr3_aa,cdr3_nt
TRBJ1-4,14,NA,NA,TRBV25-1,CASSRTVINEKLFF,TGTGCCAGCAGCCGGACAGTCATTAATGAAAAACTGTTTTTT
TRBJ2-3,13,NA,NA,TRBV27,CASSFQGGDTQYF,TGTGCCAGCAGTTTCCAGGGGGGAGATACGCAGTATTTT
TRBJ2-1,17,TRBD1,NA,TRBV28,CASSLNRGTGAFGEQFF,TGTGCCAGCAGCCTCAATCGCGGGACAGGGGCGTTTGGTGAGCAGTTCTTC
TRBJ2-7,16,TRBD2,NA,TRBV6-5,CASSYSTSGNSYEQYF,TGTGCCAGCAGTTACTCGACTAGCGGGAATTCCTACGAGCAGTACTTC
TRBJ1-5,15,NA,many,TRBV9,CASSVSGHSNQPQHF,TGTGCCAGCAGCGTCTCGGGACACTCCAATCAGCCCCAGCATTTT
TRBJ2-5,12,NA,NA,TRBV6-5,CASSPFGETQYF,TGTGCCAGCAGTCCGTTTGGAGAGACCCAGTACTTC
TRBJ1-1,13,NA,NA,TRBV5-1,CASSLVKNTEAFF,TGCGCCAGCAGCTTGGTAAAGAACACTGAAGCTTTCTTT
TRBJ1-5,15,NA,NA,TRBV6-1,CASSPETASNQPQHF,TGTGCCAGCAGCCCAGAGACAGCTAGCAATCAGCCCCAGCATTTT
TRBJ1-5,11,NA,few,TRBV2,CASGLDQPQHF,TGTGCCAGCGGACTAGATCAGCCCCAGCATTTT
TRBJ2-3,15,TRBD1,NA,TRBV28,CASSLNQGATDTQYF,TGTGCCAGCAGTTTGAATCAGGGGGCCACAGATACGCAGTATTTT
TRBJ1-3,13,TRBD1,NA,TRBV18,CASSDDRENTIYF,TGTGCCAGCTCAGACGACAGGGAGAACACCATATATTTT
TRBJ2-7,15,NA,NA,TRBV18,CASSPGDSRRIEQYF,TGTGCCAGCTCACCAGGCGACAGCCGAAGGATCGAGCAGTACTTC
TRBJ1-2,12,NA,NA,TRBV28,CASSLDNYGYTF,TGTGCCAGCAGTTTAGATAACTATGGCTACACCTTC
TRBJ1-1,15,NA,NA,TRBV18,CASSTLGARNTEAFF,TGTGCCAGCTCCACCTTGGGGGCTAGGAACACTGAAGCTTTCTTT
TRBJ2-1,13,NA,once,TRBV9,CASSVLDASEQFF,TGTGCCAGCAGCGTATTGGACGCTTCTGAGCAGTTCTTC
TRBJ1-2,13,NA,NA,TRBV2,CASSEHVNYGYTF,TGTGCCAGCAGTGAACACGTTAACTATGGCTACACCTTC
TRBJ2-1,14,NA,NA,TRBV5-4,CASSWAGYEATQFF,TGTGCCAGCAGCTGGGCGGGTTATGAAGCCACACAGTTCTTC
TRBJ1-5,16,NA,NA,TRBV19,CASSLGGSISNQPQHF,TGTGCCAGTAGCTTAGGGGGGTCCATTTCCAATCAGCCCCAGCATTTT
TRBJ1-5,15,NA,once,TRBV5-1,CASSFGEQFNQPQHF,TGCGCCAGCAGCTTCGGGGAACAATTCAATCAGCCCCAGCATTTT
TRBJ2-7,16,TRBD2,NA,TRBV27,CASSSLGTSGRWEQYF,TGTGCCAGCAGCTCACTCGGGACTAGCGGGAGGTGGGAGCAGTACTTC
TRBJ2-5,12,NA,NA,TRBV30,CAWSVDWETQYF,TGTGCCTGGAGTGTCGATTGGGAGACCCAGTACTTC
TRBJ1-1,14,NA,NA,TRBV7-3,CASSAHQGGTEAFF,TGTGCCAGCAGCGCTCACCAGGGCGGCACTGAAGCTTTCTTT
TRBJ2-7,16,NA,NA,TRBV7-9,CASSSSGSYSFSEQYF,TGTGCCAGCAGCTCTTCCGGGTCGTATAGTTTTAGCGAGCAGTACTTC
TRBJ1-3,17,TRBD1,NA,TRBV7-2,CASSSNRGSNSGNTIYF,TGTGCCAGCAGCTCAAACAGGGGGTCTAACTCTGGAAACACCATATATTTT
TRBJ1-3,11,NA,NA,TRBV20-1,CSARVRNTIYF,TGCAGTGCTAGAGTCCGAAACACCATATATTTT
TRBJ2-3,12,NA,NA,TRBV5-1,CASSLKTDTQYF,TGCGCCAGCAGCTTAAAGACAGATACGCAGTATTTT
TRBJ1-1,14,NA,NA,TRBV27,CASSPQTGRTEAFF,TGTGCCAGCAGTCCCCAGACGGGGAGGACTGAAGCTTTCTTT
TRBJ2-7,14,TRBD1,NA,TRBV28,CASTSGTGSYEQYF,TGTGCCAGCACCTCCGGGACAGGGTCCTACGAGCAGTACTTC
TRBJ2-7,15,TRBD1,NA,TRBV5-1,CASSPMTGDFREQYF,TGTGCCAGCAGCCCCATGACAGGGGACTTTAGGGAGCAGTACTTC
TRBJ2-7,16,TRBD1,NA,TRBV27,CASSYSWGQTPYEQYF,TGTGCCAGCAGTTATAGTTGGGGACAGACCCCGTACGAGCAGTACTTC
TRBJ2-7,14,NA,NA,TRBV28,CASSLRTRLYEQYF,TGTGCCAGCAGTTTACGCACCCGACTCTACGAGCAGTACTTC
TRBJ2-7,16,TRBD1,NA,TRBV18,CASSPIQDRASYEQYF,TGTGCCAGCTCACCGATTCAAGACAGGGCTTCCTACGAGCAGTACTTC
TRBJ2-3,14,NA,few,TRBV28,CATRPDGITDTQYF,TGTGCCACCAGACCCGACGGGATCACAGATACGCAGTATTTT
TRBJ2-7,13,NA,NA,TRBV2,CASNLDSYYEQYF,TGTGCCAGCAATCTGGACAGTTACTACGAGCAGTACTTC
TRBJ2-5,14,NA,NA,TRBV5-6,CASSLGLGVLTQYF,TGTGCCAGCAGCTTGGGACTAGGCGTTTTAACCCAGTACTTC
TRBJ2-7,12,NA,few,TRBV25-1,CASSDFTYEQYF,TGTGCCAGCAGTGATTTTACCTACGAGCAGTACTTC
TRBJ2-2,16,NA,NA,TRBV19,CASTLPGGLLAGELFF,TGTGCCAGTACCCTCCCTGGGGGTCTTTTGGCCGGGGAGCTGTTTTTT
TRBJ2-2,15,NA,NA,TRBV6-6,CASKIGGGNTGELFF,TGTGCCAGCAAGATCGGGGGTGGGAACACCGGGGAGCTGTTTTTT
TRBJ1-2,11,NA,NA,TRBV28,CASRNPYGYTF,TGTGCCAGCAGGAACCCTTATGGCTACACCTTC
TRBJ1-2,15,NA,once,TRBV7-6,CASSPEATRNYGYTF,TGTGCCAGCAGCCCCGAGGCAACGAGGAACTATGGCTACACCTTC
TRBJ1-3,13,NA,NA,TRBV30,CALSTGVGNTIYF,TGTGCCCTTTCGACAGGAGTAGGAAACACCATATATTTT
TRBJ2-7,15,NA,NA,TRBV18,CASSPQQSTSYEQYF,TGTGCCAGCTCACCACAACAAAGTACTTCCTACGAGCAGTACTTC
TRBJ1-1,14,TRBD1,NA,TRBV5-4,CASTLQGARTEAFF,TGTGCCAGCACCTTACAGGGGGCGCGTACTGAAGCTTTCTTT
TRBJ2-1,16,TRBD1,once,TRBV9,CASSEDGTGNYNEQFF,TGTGCCAGCAGCGAGGACGGGACAGGGAACTACAATGAGCAGTTCTTC
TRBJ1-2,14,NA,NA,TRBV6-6,CASSYGTLNYGYTF,TGTGCCAGCAGTTACGGGACATTAAACTATGGCTACACCTTC
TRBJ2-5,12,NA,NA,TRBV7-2,CASSLQWETQYF,TGTGCCAGCAGCCTCCAATGGGAGACCCAGTACTTC
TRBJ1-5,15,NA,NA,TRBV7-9,CASSLYGNSNQPQHF,TGTGCCAGCAGCTTATATGGGAATAGCAATCAGCCCCAGCATTTT
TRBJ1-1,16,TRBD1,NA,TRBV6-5,CASSYVQGPLNTEAFF,TGTGCCAGCAGTTACGTACAGGGGCCCTTGAACACTGAAGCTTTCTTT
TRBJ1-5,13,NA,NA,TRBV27,CASSLGGGQPQHF,TGTGCCAGCAGTTTAGGGGGGGGTCAGCCCCAGCATTTT
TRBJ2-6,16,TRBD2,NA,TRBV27,CASSFGRELWANVLTF,TGTGCCAGCAGTTTCGGGCGGGAGCTATGGGCCAACGTCCTGACTTTC
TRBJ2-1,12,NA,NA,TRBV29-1,CSVGGRADEQFF,TGCAGCGTTGGGGGCAGGGCGGATGAGCAGTTCTTC
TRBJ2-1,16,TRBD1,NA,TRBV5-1,CASSLPSTGSLGEQFF,TGCGCCAGCAGCTTGCCGTCGACAGGGAGTCTTGGTGAGCAGTTCTTC
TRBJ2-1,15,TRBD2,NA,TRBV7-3,CASSLAGTTYNEQFF,TGTGCCAGCAGCTTAGCCGGGACTACCTACAATGAGCAGTTCTTC